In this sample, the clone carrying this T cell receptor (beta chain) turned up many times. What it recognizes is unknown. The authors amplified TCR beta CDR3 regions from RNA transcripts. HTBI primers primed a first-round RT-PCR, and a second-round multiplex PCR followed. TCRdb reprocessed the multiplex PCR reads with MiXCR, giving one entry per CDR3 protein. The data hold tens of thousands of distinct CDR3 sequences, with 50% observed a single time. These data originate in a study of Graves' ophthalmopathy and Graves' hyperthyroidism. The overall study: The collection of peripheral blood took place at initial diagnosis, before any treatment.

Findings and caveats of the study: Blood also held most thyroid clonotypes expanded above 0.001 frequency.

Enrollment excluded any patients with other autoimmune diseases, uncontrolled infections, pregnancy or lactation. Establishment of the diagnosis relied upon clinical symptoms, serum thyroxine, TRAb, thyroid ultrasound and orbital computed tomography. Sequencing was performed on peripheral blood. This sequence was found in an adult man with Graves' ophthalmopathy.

Here the CDR3 reads CASSLGTGKYNEQFF. CDR3 DNA sequence: TGTGCCAGCAGCTTAGGGACAGGGAAATACAATGAGCAGTTCTTC. The chain is built from TRBV7-9 and TRBJ2-1, with 8 bases matching TRBD1. There are 15 residues in the CDR3. CDR1 is SEHNR, CDR2 FQNEAQ, per germline (reference sequence). V lost 1 base, J lost 4 bases, and 3 bases stayed unmatched.